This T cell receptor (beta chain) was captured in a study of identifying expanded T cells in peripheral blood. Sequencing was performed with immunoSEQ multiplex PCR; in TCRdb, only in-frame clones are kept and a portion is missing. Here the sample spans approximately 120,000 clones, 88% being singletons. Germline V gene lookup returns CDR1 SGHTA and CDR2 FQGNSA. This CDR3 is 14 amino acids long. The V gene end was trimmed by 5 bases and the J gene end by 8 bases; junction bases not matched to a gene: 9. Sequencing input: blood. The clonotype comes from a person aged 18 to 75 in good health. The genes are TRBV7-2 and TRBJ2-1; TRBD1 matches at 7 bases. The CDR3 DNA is TGTGCCAGCAGCCCGGACAGGCCGCCGGATGAGCAGTTCTTC. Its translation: CASSPDRPPDEQFF.